Below, 32 T cell receptor beta chains from the same sample are listed, as sequenced in a study of cytotoxic CD8 clonotypes in ibrutinib-treated CLL. Profiled with immunoSEQ multiplex PCR; TCRdb holds only in-frame clones, not every one. This table holds about 140,000 clones, around 81% found once. The sequencing used PBMCs, collected after 36 months of ibrutinib treatment. The receptors originated from a human donor with chronic lymphocytic leukemia.

Written as DNA, the CDR3 is TGCGCCAGCAGCTCCGGGCCTTCACAGGGGGCCGGAGAGACCCAGTACTTC. Translation: CASSSGPSQGAGETQYF. The rearrangement joins TRBV5-1 to TRBJ2-5; TRBD1 matches at 9 bases. The CDR3 length is 17 residues. V was pared by 3 bases and J by 4 bases, with 13 bases of the junction left unmatched. Germline-derived CDR1 and CDR2 are SGHRS and YFSETQ.

This clone was counted a few times. The chain couples TRBV6-6 to TRBJ1-2; the D is unclear. Trimming took 7 bases from V and 5 from J, leaving 8 bases between them. CDR1 is MNHNY, CDR2 SVGAGI, per germline (reference sequence). The CDR3 runs 11 residues. CDR3 DNA: TGTGCCAGCACGGGCAGATATGGCTACACCTTC. It translates to CASTGRYGYTF.

The chain carries TRBV7-9 and TRBJ2-7, with TRBD2 identical over 9 bases. The CDR3 has 15 residues. CDR1 SEHNR and CDR2 FQNEAQ come from the germline V gene (reference sequence). The trim removed 6 bases at V and 3 bases at J, leaving 9 bases unmatched. In DNA, the CDR3 is TGTGCCAGCAGTGGCGGACTAGCGCGACACTACGAGCAGTACTTC. Encoded protein: CASSGGLARHYEQYF.

The chain employs TRBV12-5 and TRBJ1-1, with 10 bases lining up with TRBD1. CDR1 and CDR2 (germline): LGHNT, FRNRAP. The CDR3 length is 16 residues. Trimming removed 4 bases from V and 4 bases from J; junction bases left unmatched: 9. CDR3 sequence reads: CASGSRDRGGGTEAFF. The DNA for the CDR3 is TGTGCTAGTGGTTCCCGGGACAGGGGAGGCGGCACTGAAGCTTTCTTT. Drawing the rest from reference TRBV12-5 and TRBJ1-1, the complete variable domain is DARVTQTPRHKVTEMGQEVTMRCQPILGHNTVFWYRQTMMQGLELLAYFRNRAPLDDSGMPKDRFSAEMPDATLATLKIQPSEPRDSAVYFCASGSRDRGGGTEAFFGQGTRLTVV.

In its sample, this clone was seen once. The chain uses TRBV9 and TRBJ2-7; 9 nucleotides line up with TRBD1. This CDR3 comprises 16 residues. V was clipped by 4 bases and J by 2 bases; unmatched bases: 10. Germline CDR1 reads SGDLS; CDR2 reads YYNGEE. The CDR3 spells CASSPQTGGKPYEQYF. The CDR3 nucleotides read TGTGCCAGCAGCCCCCAGACAGGGGGGAAACCCTACGAGCAGTACTTC.

This chain links TRBV9 with TRBJ1-1; the D gene is possibly TRBD1 (6 bases). Germline CDR1 SGDLS, CDR2 YYNGEE. V shed 3 bases and J shed 1 base, with 13 bases lying between them. This CDR3 contains 15 residues. Here the CDR3 reads CASSGPAGANTEAFF. The DNA for the CDR3 is TGTGCCAGCAGCGGTCCAGCAGGGGCGAACACTGAAGCTTTCTTT.

The chain recombines TRBV6-5 with TRBJ2-7; TRBD2 agrees at 7 bases. The ends lost 0 bases at V and 5 bases at J; junction bases unmatched: 7. Looked up from germline, CDR1 is MNHEY and CDR2 is SVGAGI. This CDR3 region has 15 residues. CDR3: CASSYSGGRSNEQYF. The CDR3 region has the DNA TGTGCCAGCAGTTACTCGGGGGGGAGGAGCAACGAGCAGTACTTC.

A single count supports this clone. This chain links TRBV12-5 with TRBJ1-1; 8 bases are shared with TRBD1. Germline V gene data show CDR1 as LGHNT and CDR2 as FRNRAP. The CDR3 length is 14 residues. J was trimmed by 0 bases and V by 6 bases; bases with no gene match: 3. CDR3 region: CASGHRGMNTEAFF. CDR3 nucleotide sequence: TGTGCTAGTGGACACAGGGGGATGAACACTGAAGCTTTCTTT.

This chain connects TRBV7-7 to TRBJ2-2, with D unclear. V was pared by 5 bases and J by 0 bases, with 7 bases between. Germline V gene data show CDR1 as SSHAT and CDR2 as FNYEAQ (reference sequence). The CDR3 has 14 residues. The CDR3 sequence: CASSPSANTGELFF. The CDR3 DNA reads TGTGCCAGCAGCCCCTCCGCGAACACCGGGGAGCTGTTTTTT. The full variable domain, its missing parts supplied by reference TRBV7-7 and TRBJ2-2, is GAGVSQSPRYKVTKRGQDVTLRCDPISSHATLYWYQQALGQGPEFLTYFNYEAQPDKSGLPSDRFSAERPEGSISTLTIQRTEQRDSAMYRCASSPSANTGELFFGEGSRLTVL.

The chain couples TRBV5-1 to TRBJ2-1, with a tentative D call TRBD2 (6 bases). Per the germline V gene, CDR1 is SGHRS and CDR2 is YFSETQ. Trimming left V 1 base short and J 5 bases short, with 13 bases between. This CDR3 contains 15 residues. The CDR3 nucleotides are TGCGCCAGCAGCTTGTTCGGAGGGTTGGACAATGAGCAGTTCTTC. It is translated as CASSLFGGLDNEQFF.

This clone appeared a few times. This sequence joins TRBV5-1 and TRBJ2-6; tentatively, D is TRBD1 (5 bases). V lost 4 bases to trimming and J lost 8 bases, with 19 bases between them. The CDR3 has 16 amino acids. Per germline, CDR1 SGHRS and CDR2 YFSETQ. The CDR3 region has the DNA TGCGCCAGCAGCAACGTGAAGGGGCCTTCAACCAACGTCCTGACTTTC. This gives the protein CASSNVKGPSTNVLTF.

In its sample, this clone was seen a few times. This chain joins TRBV9 and TRBJ2-1; D call uncertain. From germline, CDR1 is SGDLS and CDR2 YYNGEE. Deletions cut 5 bases from V and 6 bases from J, with 15 bases between. The CDR3 consists of 14 residues. DNA of the CDR3: TGTGCCAGCAGTTGGGGAAACCCCCTCAATGAGCAGTTCTTC. As protein: CASSWGNPLNEQFF.

V gene TRBV27 combines with J gene TRBJ2-3, with 9 positions matching TRBD1. The CDR3 extends over 15 amino acids. From germline, CDR1 is MNHEY and CDR2 SMNVEV (reference sequence). The junction had 5 bases not matched to a gene; V was cut back by 7 bases and J by 0 bases. The CDR3 nucleotides read TGTGCCAGCACTGAGGGACAGGGCAGCACAGATACGCAGTATTTT. Translating it yields CASTEGQGSTDTQYF.

The chain couples TRBV7-9 to TRBJ2-7, with 8 bases aligning to TRBD1. This CDR3 has 13 residues. V dropped 5 bases and J dropped 2; count of bases not matched to a gene: 2. In germline, CDR1 is SEHNR, CDR2 FQNEAQ (reference sequence). The CDR3 reads CASSRTGPYEQYF. The CDR3 DNA follows: TGTGCCAGCAGCCGGACAGGGCCCTACGAGCAGTACTTC.

The V and J genes are TRBV19 and TRBJ2-7; 11 bases map to TRBD1. The germline V gene encodes CDR1 LNHDA and CDR2 SQIVND (reference sequence). The CDR3 has 14 residues. V was clipped by 5 bases and J by 4 bases; unmatched bases: 4. The CDR3 bases are TGTGCCAGTAGTTCCCGGGACAGGGGGTACGAGCAGTACTTC. Amino acids: CASSSRDRGYEQYF.

The rearrangement links TRBV7-3 to TRBJ1-5, with D possibly matching TRBD1 (6 bases). Germline lookup yields CDR1 SGHTA and CDR2 FQGTGA. The CDR3 has 14 residues. The V and J ends lost 5 bases and 1 base respectively, with 9 bases between them. The CDR3 region has the DNA TGTGCCAGCAGCGCCACAGGGAGCAATCAGCCCCAGCATTTT. It translates to CASSATGSNQPQHF.

This clone appeared a single time. V is TRBV5-6 and J is TRBJ2-7; D may correspond to TRBD1 or TRBD2 (5 bases each). CDR1 SGHDT and CDR2 YYEEEE come from the germline V gene. The CDR3 is made up of 14 amino acids. The V end was cut by 0 bases, the J end by 0 bases, with 7 bases between. The CDR3 region has the DNA TGTGCCAGCAGCTTGGCCGGGACCTCCTACGAGCAGTACTTC. Its translation: CASSLAGTSYEQYF.

V gene TRBV18 combines with J gene TRBJ1-6; no definite D call. V gave up 3 bases and J gave up 7 bases, with 13 bases separating them. Germline V lookup: CDR1 KGHSH, CDR2 LQKENI. CDR3 length: 15 amino acids. CDR3 DNA: TGTGCCAGCTCACCTGGACTCCTGCAGAATTCACCCCTCCACTTT. This encodes CASSPGLLQNSPLHF.

V usage is TRBV18 and J usage is TRBJ1-1, with TRBD1 matching 12 bases. The germline V gene has CDR1 KGHSH and CDR2 LQKENI. The trim removed 5 bases at V and 10 bases at J, leaving 11 bases unmatched. The CDR3 runs 15 residues. In nucleotides, the CDR3 is TGTGCCAGCTCAGCATCCGGGACAGGGGGCCGGGGAGCTTTCTTT. Translated: CASSASGTGGRGAFF. The complete variable domain, with remaining parts taken from reference TRBV18 and TRBJ1-1, reads NAGVMQNPRHLVRRRGQEARLRCSPMKGHSHVYWYRQLPEEGLKFMVYLQKENIIDESGMPKERFSAEFPKEGPSILRIQQVVRGDSAAYFCASSASGTGGRGAFFGQGTRLTVV.

Notes on this clone: Distinct nucleotide sequences in the sample also encode this CDR3. This chain links TRBV5-4 with TRBJ1-2, with 7 nucleotides matching TRBD1. The CDR3 extends over 13 amino acids. V shed 4 bases, J shed 3 bases, and the junction held 3 bases outside the gene matches. Germline V lookup: CDR1 SGHNT, CDR2 YYREEE (reference sequence). The CDR3 nucleotides are TGTGCCAGCAGCCGGGACAGCCACTATGGCTACACCTTC. The encoded protein is CASSRDSHYGYTF.

DNA of the CDR3: TGTGCCAGCGGGGGCGGGAGGAGTGGGGCCTCCTACGAGCAGTACTTC. Protein sequence: CASGGGRSGASYEQYF. V is TRBV7-9 and J is TRBJ2-7; 8 bases map to TRBD2. Trimming at V came to 8 bases and at J to 0 bases, leaving 12 bases not matched to a gene. This CDR3 has 16 amino acids. The germline CDR1 and CDR2 sequences are SEHNR and FQNEAQ (reference sequence).

This clone appeared a single time. The chain couples TRBV5-1 to TRBJ2-7, with 7 bases fitting TRBD1. V dropped 4 bases and J dropped 1; count of bases not matched to a gene: 11. The CDR3 contains 16 residues. Germline V gene lookup returns CDR1 SGHRS and CDR2 YFSETQ. CDR3 sequence reads: CASSVGQYMFSYEQYF. Here the CDR3 DNA reads TGCGCCAGCAGCGTGGGACAGTATATGTTTTCCTACGAGCAGTACTTC.

The chain combines TRBV2 with TRBJ2-3; 7 bases line up with TRBD2. Germline V gene sequence: CDR1 SNHLY, CDR2 FYNNEI. Trimming took 4 bases from V and 2 from J; bases not matched to a gene: 6. This CDR3 has 15 residues. The CDR3 DNA reads TGTGCCAGCAGTGGACCGGGAGGTTCCACAGATACGCAGTATTTT. Translating it yields CASSGPGGSTDTQYF.

This rearrangement joins TRBV7-3 to TRBJ2-1; 10 bases are shared with TRBD2. V was clipped by 8 bases and J by 9 bases; unmatched bases: 10. The CDR3 loop spans 14 amino acids. Germline-derived CDR1 and CDR2 are SGHTA and FQGTGA. CDR3 nucleotides: TGTGCCAGCGGCAAAGCGGGAGGGCCGGGTGAGCAGTTCTTC. It codes for CASGKAGGPGEQFF.

This clone has a handful of counts. The V call is TRBV29-1, the J call TRBJ1-1; D not resolved. Germline CDR1 reads SQVTM; CDR2 reads ANQGSEA. CDR3 size: 16 residues. The V and J ends lost 4 bases and 4 bases respectively, with 22 bases between them. The CDR3 nucleotides are TGCAGCGTTGTGCTCCGGGGTATTTCGATGGGCACTGAAGCTTTCTTT. Translating it yields CSVVLRGISMGTEAFF.

This clone was detected only a few times. The rearrangement joins TRBV29-1 to TRBJ1-5; D may be TRBD1 (5 bases). The CDR3 has 12 residues. V lost 7 bases to trimming and J lost 6 bases, with 13 bases between them. The V gene's germline CDR1 is SQVTM and CDR2 ANQGSEA. CDR3 in amino acids: CSAGTPSQPQHF. The CDR3 DNA sequence: TGCAGCGCCGGGACTCCCAGTCAGCCCCAGCATTTT.

This clone rates as medium-sized. The chain has TRBV20-1 and TRBJ2-7; D not certain. This CDR3 contains 11 residues. Trimming took off 3 bases at V and 3 bases at J, with 6 bases between the two ends. CDR1 and CDR2 from the germline V gene are DFQATT and SNEGSKA (reference sequence). This CDR3 is CSASFDYEQYF. The CDR3 DNA sequence: TGCAGTGCTAGCTTTGACTACGAGCAGTACTTC.

The chain recombines TRBV6-6 with TRBJ1-5, with D perhaps TRBD1 (5 bases). V was trimmed by 5 bases and J by 3 bases, leaving 11 bases between them. The CDR3 totals 14 residues. Germline V CDR1 and CDR2: MNHNY, SVGAGI (reference sequence). The CDR3: CASSLSGINQPQHF. The CDR3, as DNA: TGTGCCAGCAGTCTGTCAGGGATCAATCAGCCCCAGCATTTT.

The rearrangement uses TRBV27 and TRBJ2-4, with D hard to call. Germline V CDR1 and CDR2: MNHEY, SMNVEV (reference sequence). This CDR3 contains 13 residues. Trimming removed 3 bases from V and 0 bases from J, with 3 bases in between. The CDR3 DNA reads as TGTGCCAGCAGTTTTCTAGCCAAAAACATTCAGTACTTC. Translating it yields CASSFLAKNIQYF.

The chain is built from TRBV28 and TRBJ1-6, with 7 bases that match TRBD1. The trim removed 5 bases at V and 7 bases at J, leaving 8 bases unmatched. CDR1 and CDR2 from the germline V gene are MDHEN and SYDVKM. This CDR3 contains 15 residues. The CDR3 is CASSRPGTENSPLHF. The CDR3 DNA reads TGTGCCAGCAGTCGCCCCGGGACAGAAAATTCACCCCTCCACTTT.

The J gene is TRBJ2-7, the V gene TRBV25-1, with 9 bases fitting TRBD1. Per the germline V gene, CDR1 is MGHDK and CDR2 is SYGVNS. This CDR3 has 13 residues. The V segment lost 10 bases and the J segment 5 bases; nucleotides outside the gene matches: 9. The chain's CDR3 is CATQGQGPHEQYF. The CDR3 DNA reads as TGTGCCACGCAGGGACAGGGACCCCACGAGCAGTACTTC.

The chain combines TRBV15 with TRBJ2-3; 7 positions agree with TRBD2. Germline V gene sequence: CDR1 LNHNV, CDR2 YYDKDF (reference sequence). Losses at the gene ends were 3 bases for V and 5 bases for J; bases not matched to a gene: 5. The CDR3 has 14 residues. This CDR3 reads CATSRAGVGDTQYF. CDR3 nucleotide sequence: TGTGCCACCAGCAGGGCGGGAGTAGGAGATACGCAGTATTTT.